The sequence of this T cell receptor (beta chain) was determined in a study of blood T cell repertoires in COVID-19. CDR3 length: 15 amino acids. V was clipped by 1 base and J by 4 bases, with 13 bases between them. From germline, CDR1 is SGHAT and CDR2 FQNNGV. Data came from immunoSEQ multiplex PCR; TCRdb stores just in-frame clones and leaves some out. The sample lists about 330,000 clones, about 89% occurring once. Sequencing was done on a sample of PBMCs or T cells enriched from blood (not recorded which). The origin of this receptor is a woman in her thirties who had recovered from COVID-19. J is TRBJ1-1 and V is TRBV11-2; possibly TRBD1 for D (6 bases). CDR3 bases: TGTGCCAGCAGCTTAGCTGGGGGGGCTAGCACTGAAGCTTTCTTT. It specifies CASSLAGGASTEAFF.